The 23 T cell receptor beta chains presented below share a single source sample, sequenced in a study of T cells in Graves' hyperthyroidism and ophthalmopathy. TCR beta CDR3 region amplification was performed from RNA transcripts. A set of HTBI primers served as the primers for a first-round RT-PCR of the TCR CDR3. TCRdb itself ran the multiplex PCR reads through MiXCR, one entry per CDR3 protein. The table shows a few hundred thousand distinct CDR3 sequences, with roughly 50% occurring only once. Source material: peripheral blood or thyroid tissue (not recorded which). These receptors originate from a woman between 18 and 30 years old with Graves' hyperthyroidism.

This clonotype was observed a few times. The V gene is TRBV4-1, the J gene TRBJ1-6; D is undetermined. The V and J ends lost 0 bases and 8 bases respectively, with 17 bases between them. The CDR3 runs 17 residues. Per the germline V gene, CDR1 is MGHRA and CDR2 is YSYEKL. CDR3 nucleotides: TGCGCCAGCAGCCAAGACATCCGCCTTACGGGGTATTCACCCCTCCACTTT. Residues: CASSQDIRLTGYSPLHF.

This clonotype was picked up many times. V usage is TRBV20-1 and J usage is TRBJ2-2; no clear D. With 3 bases removed from V and 3 bases from J, the gap between germline ends came to 14 bases. The CDR3 loop spans 15 amino acids. Per the germline V gene, CDR1 is DFQATT and CDR2 is SNEGSKA (reference sequence). CDR3 region: CSASPLVFDTGELFF. CDR3 nucleotides: TGCAGTGCTAGTCCTCTAGTTTTCGACACCGGGGAGCTGTTTTTT.

This clonotype was seen ten or more times. As DNA, the CDR3 is TGTGCCAGCAGCTCCGCGGCAGGGGCTTTTTACTCACCCCTCCACTTT. This encodes CASSSAAGAFYSPLHF. The chain is built from TRBV7-9 and TRBJ1-6, with D perhaps TRBD1 (6 bases). The CDR3 runs to 16 residues. Germline assignment: CDR1 SEHNR and CDR2 FQNEAQ (reference sequence). V gave up 4 bases and J gave up 10 bases, with 20 bases separating them.

Only one count was recorded for this clonotype. J is TRBJ1-4 and V is TRBV29-1; perhaps TRBD1 as D (5 bases). Germline V gives CDR1 SQVTM, CDR2 ANQGSEA. With 1 base removed from V and 7 bases from J, the gap between germline ends came to 13 bases. The CDR3 has 14 amino acids. This CDR3 reads CSVEGGTSGEKLFF. Written as DNA, the CDR3 is TGCAGCGTTGAAGGTGGGACTAGCGGTGAAAAACTGTTTTTT.

This clonotype has at least ten counts. The rearrangement joins TRBV7-2 to TRBJ2-7; D not certain. V dropped 5 bases and J dropped 6 bases, with 11 bases sitting between them. The CDR3 extends over 12 amino acids. Germline assignment: CDR1 SGHTA and CDR2 FQGNSA. CDR3 nucleotides: TGTGCCAGCAGCGTAACTAATGGCGAGCAGTACTTC. Protein product: CASSVTNGEQYF.

This clonotype was seen at least ten times. This sequence joins TRBV5-1 and TRBJ2-7; 9 bases are a match to TRBD2. From germline, CDR1 is SGHRS and CDR2 YFSETQ. J gave up 4 bases and V 6 bases, and 5 bases lay outside the gene matches. The CDR3 contains 13 residues. CDR3 protein: CASKASGAYEQYF. CDR3 DNA: TGCGCCAGCAAGGCTAGCGGGGCTTACGAGCAGTACTTC.

This clonotype showed up many times. The chain uses TRBV5-1 and TRBJ2-7, with D possibly matching TRBD2 (7 bases). The CDR3 runs 15 residues. The V and J ends lost 4 bases and 3 bases respectively, with 17 bases between them. Per the germline V gene, CDR1 is SGHRS and CDR2 is YFSETQ. Here the CDR3 reads CASSGGGTDLYEQYF. Here the CDR3 DNA reads TGCGCCAGCAGCGGGGGGGGCACGGATCTCTACGAGCAGTACTTC.

On this clonotype: It is likely a read error, because the conserved phenylalanine at the end of the CDR3 is missing. Because the CDR3's place on the DNA is in doubt, the DNA is left out and the CDR3 is given as listed by TCRdb. The chain recombines TRBV7-9 with TRBJ1-2; TRBD1, the table's D call, lacks a check against the DNA. Germline CDR1 reads SEHNR; CDR2 reads FQNEAQ (reference sequence). The CDR3 is 10 residues long, ends included. CDR3 protein: CASRRDRLSY.

The chain is built from TRBV7-9 and TRBJ2-7; D remains unclear. The CDR3 has 13 residues. Trimming left V 1 base short and J 5 bases short, with 9 bases between. Germline V CDR1 and CDR2: SEHNR, FQNEAQ (reference sequence). CDR3 loop: CASSLVRTDEQYF. The DNA for the CDR3 is TGTGCCAGCAGCTTAGTACGGACGGACGAGCAGTACTTC. Variable domain in full (rest from reference TRBV7-9 and TRBJ2-7): DTGVSQNPRHKITKRGQNVTFRCDPISEHNRLYWYRQTLGQGPEFLTYFQNEAQLEKSRLLSDRFSAERPKGSFSTLEIQRTEQGDSAMYLCASSLVRTDEQYFGPGTRLTVT.

The rearrangement joins TRBV12-3 or TRBV12-4 to TRBJ2-7; 12 bases agree with TRBD2. The DNA end is more similar to TRBJ2-1, so the J call may be wrong. There are 16 residues in the CDR3. CDR3 bases: TGTGCCAGCACCAGACTAGCGGGGGACTCCTACAATGAGCAGTTCTTC. Its translation is CASTRLAGDSYNEQFF.

As for this clonotype: It may be a read error: a sequence one base away is much more abundant. The chain has TRBV5-1 and TRBJ2-3; TRBD1 matches at 9 bases. From germline, CDR1 is SGHRS and CDR2 YFSETQ. This CDR3 contains 15 residues. CDR3 protein: CTSSFGTGRTDTQYF. The CDR3 DNA reads TGCACCAGCAGCTTCGGGACAGGGAGGACAGATACGCAGTATTTT.

This clonotype was counted many times. The gene calls are TRBV5-1 and TRBJ2-2, with 9 positions matching TRBD2. The J segment lost 2 bases and the V segment lost 0 bases, leaving 2 bases of the junction unmatched. CDR3 length: 16 residues. CDR1 and CDR2 (germline): SGHRS, YFSETQ. CDR3 bases: TGCGCCAGCAGCTTGGTAGCGGGAGTTAACACCGGGGAGCTGTTTTTT. Amino acid sequence: CASSLVAGVNTGELFF.

The genes are TRBV20-1 and TRBJ1-2; the D gene is possibly TRBD1 (5 bases). This CDR3 has 14 amino acids. Germline V gene data show CDR1 as DFQATT and CDR2 as SNEGSKA (reference sequence). V lost 3 bases and J lost 7, with 18 bases in between. The CDR3 region is CSASRPNWGGGYTF. DNA of the CDR3: TGCAGTGCTAGCCGGCCTAACTGGGGCGGTGGCTACACCTTC.

This clonotype appeared a few times. The rearrangement joins TRBV24-1 to TRBJ2-2; D ambiguous. V was shortened by 9 bases and J by 1 base, with 5 bases between the two germline ends. The CDR3 is made up of 12 amino acids. Germline loops: CDR1 KGHDR, CDR2 SFDVKD. DNA of the CDR3: TGTGCCACCGGCCAGAACACCGGGGAGCTGTTTTTT. Translated, it gives CATGQNTGELFF.

The chain recombines TRBV7-2 with TRBJ2-3, with D perhaps assigned TRBD1 or TRBD2 (7 bases each). This CDR3 is 16 amino acids long. Germline CDR1 SGHTA, CDR2 FQGNSA. The germline V and J ends were trimmed by 5 bases and 4 bases, with 19 bases remaining between them. The CDR3 nucleotides are TGTGCCAGCAGCCAAGACAGGGTAGCGGGCTCAGATACGCAGTATTTT. Amino acid sequence: CASSQDRVAGSDTQYF.

V usage is TRBV20-1 and J usage is TRBJ1-2; D ambiguous. The V gene's germline CDR1 is DFQATT and CDR2 SNEGSKA (reference sequence). This CDR3 comprises 13 residues. With 1 base removed from V and 3 bases from J, the gap between germline ends came to 9 bases. In DNA form, the CDR3 reads TGCAGTGCTAGAGCCACCGGGGACTATGGCTACACCTTC. It is translated as CSARATGDYGYTF.

This clonotype appeared many times. This sequence joins TRBV19 and TRBJ1-5; D unresolved. This CDR3 spans 15 amino acids. Germline V CDR1 and CDR2: LNHDA, SQIVND (reference sequence). V shed 7 bases and J shed 6 bases, with 19 bases lying between them. The CDR3 loop is CASTTAPGFGQPQHF. DNA of the CDR3: TGTGCCAGTACTACGGCCCCGGGCTTCGGTCAGCCCCAGCATTTT. The full variable domain, completed using reference TRBV19 and TRBJ1-5, is DGGITQSPKYLFRKEGQNVTLSCEQNLNHDAMYWYRQDPGQGLRLIYYSQIVNDFQKGDIAEGYSVSREKKESFPLTVTSAQKNPTAFYLCASTTAPGFGQPQHFGDGTRLSIL.

This chain joins TRBV7-6 and TRBJ1-1; 9 nucleotides agree with TRBD1. Per the germline V gene, CDR1 is SGHVS and CDR2 is FNYEAQ. The CDR3 has 17 amino acids. V was clipped by 5 bases and J by 3 bases; unmatched bases: 13. For the CDR3, the DNA is TGTGCCAGCAGCAGGGGGGACAGGGTATCTTCCTACACTGAAGCTTTCTTT. It specifies CASSRGDRVSSYTEAFF.

This clonotype has a count of ten or more. J is TRBJ1-1 and V is TRBV29-1; unclear D gene. The CDR3 has 12 amino acids. Germline CDR1 SQVTM, CDR2 ANQGSEA. Trimming took 4 bases from V and 0 from J, leaving 6 bases between them. The CDR3 here is CSVVRVNTEAFF. CDR3 DNA: TGCAGCGTTGTTAGGGTGAACACTGAAGCTTTCTTT. Using reference TRBV29-1 and TRBJ1-1 for the parts outside the CDR3, the full variable domain is SAVISQKPSRDICQRGTSLTIQCQVDSQVTMMFWYRQQPGQSLTLIATANQGSEATYESGFVIDKFPISRPNLTFSTLTVSNMSPEDSSIYLCSVVRVNTEAFFGQGTRLTVV.

The V gene is TRBV7-9, the J gene TRBJ2-1, with 7 nucleotides matching TRBD1. Trimming took 5 bases from V and 5 from J; bases not matched to a gene: 9. Germline lookup yields CDR1 SEHNR and CDR2 FQNEAQ (reference sequence). This CDR3 has 15 residues. The CDR3 reads CASSLPGQMNNEQFF. The CDR3 DNA reads TGTGCCAGCAGCCTGCCGGGACAGATGAACAATGAGCAGTTCTTC.

Concerning this clonotype: One junction end disagrees with the germline gene, perhaps due to a read error. The chain uses TRBV5-5 and TRBJ1-1; D is uncertain. CDR1 SGHKS and CDR2 YYEKEE come from the germline V gene (reference sequence). The CDR3 is 11 amino acids. The CDR3 loop reads CASSFSSEAGF. The CDR3 nucleotides read TGTGCCAGCAGTTTCAGTTCGGAAGCGGGATTT.

On this clonotype itself: A much larger clone differs from this one at a single base, so this may be a read error. CDR3 DNA: TGTGTCGCAAAATTCGGGGCGGAGGCTTTCTTT. Amino acid sequence: CVAKFGAEAFF. V usage is TRBV19 and J usage is TRBJ1-1; D is perhaps TRBD1 (5 bases). The CDR3 is made up of 11 amino acids. The germline V gene has CDR1 LNHDA and CDR2 SQIVND (reference sequence).

This chain uses TRBV12-3 or TRBV12-4 with TRBJ2-5; perhaps TRBD1 as D (6 bases). The CDR3 extends over 16 amino acids. V dropped 2 bases and J dropped 10 bases, with 23 bases sitting between them. The CDR3 region is CASSLRQASMIFIQYF. The CDR3 DNA sequence: TGTGCCAGCAGTTTAAGACAGGCAAGCATGATTTTTATCCAGTACTTC.